Detailed here is one T cell receptor (beta chain). Clones were read by immunoSEQ multiplex PCR, and TCRdb kept only the in-frame ones, dropping some. This sample yields 60,000 or so clones, of which around 90% are seen a single time; over 9% belongs to the top ten. The data derive from a study of blood T cell repertoires in COVID-19. Study-level background: Both acute and convalescent COVID-19 samples were obtained from the United States, Italy and Spain. PBMCs, B-cell-depleted T cells, or T cells provided the cDNA or gDNA that made up the material.

The germline CDR1 and CDR2 sequences are KGHDR and SFDVKD. The J segment lost 5 bases and the V segment lost 6 bases, leaving 2 bases of the junction unmatched. CDR3 length equals 13 residues. The receptor was isolated from a human donor with acute or convalescent COVID-19. The donor label of this sample is uncertain. This chain connects TRBV24-1 to TRBJ2-1; 8 bases are a match to TRBD2. The source material was peripheral blood. CDR3 in DNA: TGTGCCACCAGTTTAGCGGGACACAATGAGCAGTTCTTC. Its protein product is CATSLAGHNEQFF.